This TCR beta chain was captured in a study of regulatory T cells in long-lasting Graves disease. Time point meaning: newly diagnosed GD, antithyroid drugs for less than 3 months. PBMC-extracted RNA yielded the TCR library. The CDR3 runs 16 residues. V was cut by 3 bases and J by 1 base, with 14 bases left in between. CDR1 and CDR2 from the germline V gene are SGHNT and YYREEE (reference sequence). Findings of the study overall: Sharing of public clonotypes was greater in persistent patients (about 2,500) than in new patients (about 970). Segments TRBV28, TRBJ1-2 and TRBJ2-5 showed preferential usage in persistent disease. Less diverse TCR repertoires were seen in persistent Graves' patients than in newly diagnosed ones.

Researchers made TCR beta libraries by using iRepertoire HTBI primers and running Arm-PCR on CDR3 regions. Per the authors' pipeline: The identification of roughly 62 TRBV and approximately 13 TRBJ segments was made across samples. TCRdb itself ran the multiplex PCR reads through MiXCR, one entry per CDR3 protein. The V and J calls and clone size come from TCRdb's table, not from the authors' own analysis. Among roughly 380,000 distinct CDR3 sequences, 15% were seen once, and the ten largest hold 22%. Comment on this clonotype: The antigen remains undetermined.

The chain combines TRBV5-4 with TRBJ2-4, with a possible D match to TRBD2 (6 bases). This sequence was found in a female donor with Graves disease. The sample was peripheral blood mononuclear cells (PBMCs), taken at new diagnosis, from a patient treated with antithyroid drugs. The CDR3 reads CASSWGDRRAKNIQYF. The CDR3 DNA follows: TGTGCCAGCAGCTGGGGGGACCGGAGGGCCAAAAACATTCAGTACTTC.